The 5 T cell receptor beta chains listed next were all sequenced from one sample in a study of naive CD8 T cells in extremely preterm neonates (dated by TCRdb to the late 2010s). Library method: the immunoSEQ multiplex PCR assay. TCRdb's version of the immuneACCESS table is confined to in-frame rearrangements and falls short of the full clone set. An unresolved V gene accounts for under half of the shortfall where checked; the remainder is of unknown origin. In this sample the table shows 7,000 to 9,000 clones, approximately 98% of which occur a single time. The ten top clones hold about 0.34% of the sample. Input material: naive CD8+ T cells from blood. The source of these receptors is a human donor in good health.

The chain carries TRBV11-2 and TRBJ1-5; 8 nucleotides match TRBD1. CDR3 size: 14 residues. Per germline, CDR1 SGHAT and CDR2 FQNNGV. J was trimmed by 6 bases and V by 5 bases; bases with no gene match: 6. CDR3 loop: CASSIDRGPQPQHF. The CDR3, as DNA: TGTGCCAGCAGCATCGACAGGGGCCCTCAGCCCCAGCATTTT.

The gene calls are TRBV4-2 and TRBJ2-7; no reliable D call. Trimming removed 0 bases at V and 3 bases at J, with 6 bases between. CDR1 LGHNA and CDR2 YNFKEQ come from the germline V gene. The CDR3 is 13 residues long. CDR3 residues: CASSQDRNYEQYF. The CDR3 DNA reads TGTGCCAGCAGCCAAGACCGTAACTACGAGCAGTACTTC.

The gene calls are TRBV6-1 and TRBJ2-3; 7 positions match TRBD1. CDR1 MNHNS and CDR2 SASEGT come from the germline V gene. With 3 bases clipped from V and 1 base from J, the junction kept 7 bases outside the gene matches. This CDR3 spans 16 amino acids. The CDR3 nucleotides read TGTGCCAGCAGTGACGAAGGGGGCTTTCGCACAGATACGCAGTATTTT. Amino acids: CASSDEGGFRTDTQYF.

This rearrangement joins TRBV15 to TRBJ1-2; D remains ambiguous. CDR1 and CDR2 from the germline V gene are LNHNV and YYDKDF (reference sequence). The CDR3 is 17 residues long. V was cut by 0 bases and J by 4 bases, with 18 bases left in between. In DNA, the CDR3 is TGTGCCACCAGCAGAGATCTAGGTAACCTACCACCCTATGGCTACACCTTC. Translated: CATSRDLGNLPPYGYTF.

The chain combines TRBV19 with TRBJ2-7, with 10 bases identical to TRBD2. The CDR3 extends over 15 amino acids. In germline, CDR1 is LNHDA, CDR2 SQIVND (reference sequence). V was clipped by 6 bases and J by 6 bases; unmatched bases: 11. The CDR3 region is CASRHVSGGLAEQYF. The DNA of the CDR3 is TGTGCCAGTAGACACGTTAGCGGGGGGCTCGCCGAGCAGTACTTC.